The source of this T cell receptor (beta chain) is a study of T cell changes during pregnancy in multiple sclerosis. The data were produced by immunoSEQ multiplex PCR, yet TCRdb's version contains in-frame clones alone and is incomplete. Here the sample spans some 64,000 clones, approximately 92% being singletons. V dropped 4 bases and J dropped 4; count of bases not matched to a gene: 9. The CDR3 spans 15 residues. Germline values: CDR1 MNHNS, CDR2 SASEGT. The chain couples TRBV6-1 to TRBJ2-5; 7 nucleotides align to TRBD1. This TCR derives from a female donor with multiple sclerosis, enrolled in a pregnancy study. The source was peripheral blood, collected in the first trimester of pregnancy. In nucleotides, the CDR3 is TGTGCCAGCAGTGCCCGACAGGGTCCGGGAGAGACCCAGTACTTC. Amino acid sequence: CASSARQGPGETQYF.